This TCR beta chain was recovered during a study of long-term antiretroviral therapy in people with HIV. As for the study in general: The 2015 immediate-ART recommendation was preceded by the earliest samples by about a decade.

The libraries were made with immunoSEQ v3.0 at survey level. Here immunoSEQ multiplex PCR was the method, and the copy in TCRdb shows in-frame clones only, minus some. The sample lists 35,000 to 45,000 clones, around three quarters occurring once. With regard to this clone: The target antigen is unknown.

Study-level points and caveats: Pre-ART clonal expansions dominated every time point's repertoire.

Trimming shortened V by 4 bases and J by 3 bases, and 13 bases separated the two germline ends. CDR1 is SGHDT and CDR2 is YYEEEE in the germline V gene. This CDR3 contains 14 residues. The clonotype comes from a man aged 25-40 years with HIV. This chain links TRBV5-6 with TRBJ2-5; D is possibly TRBD2 (6 bases). The specimen comprised unsorted PBMCs, sampled 3.4 years after starting antiretroviral therapy. The CDR3 sequence is CASSGGGREETQYF. As DNA, the CDR3 is TGTGCCAGCAGCGGGGGAGGCAGGGAAGAGACCCAGTACTTC.